Below, 14 T cell receptor beta chains from the same sample are listed, as sequenced in a study of blood T cell repertoires in COVID-19 (dated by TCRdb to the early 2020s). Libraries were made using the immunoSEQ multiplex PCR assay. In its TCRdb copy, this immuneACCESS table keeps in-frame sequences only and misses some clones. Where compared with another copy, unresolved V genes explain less than half of these, and the others have no known cause. The sample table shows about 90,000 clones, and approximately 90% are seen once. Around 2.3% of the sample is taken by the ten largest. Specimen: peripheral blood. All receptors come from a human donor with active COVID-19. The donor label of this sample is uncertain.

The V and J genes are TRBV10-3 and TRBJ2-7; 8 nucleotides agree with TRBD1. V was clipped by 8 bases and J by 3 bases; unmatched bases: 9. The germline CDR1 and CDR2 sequences are ENHRY and SYGVKD. The CDR3 has 14 residues. The CDR3: CAIGQGRDLYEQYF. The CDR3 DNA reads TGTGCCATCGGACAGGGCCGCGATCTCTACGAGCAGTACTTC.

The V call is TRBV27, the J call TRBJ1-5, with 7 positions matching TRBD1. Per the germline V gene, CDR1 is MNHEY and CDR2 is SMNVEV (reference sequence). The CDR3 is 17 residues long. J was trimmed by 2 bases and V by 0 bases; bases with no gene match: 7. This chain's CDR3 is CASSLSRGGSGNQPQHF. CDR3 coding DNA: TGTGCCAGCAGTTTATCCAGAGGGGGCAGCGGCAATCAGCCCCAGCATTTT.

V gene TRBV15 combines with J gene TRBJ1-2; possible D gene TRBD1, 6 bases. Germline CDR1 is LNHNV and CDR2 is YYDKDF (reference sequence). The ends were cut back, 4 bases at V and 8 bases at J, with 20 bases in the middle. This CDR3 region has 15 residues. This chain's CDR3 is CATSIPGAQGSGYTF. The DNA for the CDR3 is TGTGCCACCAGCATACCCGGGGCGCAGGGGAGCGGCTACACCTTC.

This clone was seen only a few times. The chain combines TRBV24-1 with TRBJ2-1; perhaps TRBD1 as D (6 bases). The ends were cut back, 5 bases at V and 3 bases at J, with 19 bases in the middle. The CDR3 spans 17 residues. Germline CDR1 and CDR2: KGHDR and SFDVKD. In DNA, the CDR3 is TGTGCCACCAGTGTTCTTTCAATCCGAGGGGGCTACAATGAGCAGTTCTTC. Protein product: CATSVLSIRGGYNEQFF.

This clone was picked up one time. The chain links TRBV7-2 to TRBJ2-5, with D unresolved. Trimming left V 5 bases short and J 5 bases short, with 18 bases between. The CDR3 is 15 residues long. CDR1 and CDR2 (germline): SGHTA, FQGNSA. CDR3 sequence (DNA): TGTGCCAGCAGCGTAGGCTCTAGATTCGGGGAGACCCAGTACTTC. Amino acids: CASSVGSRFGETQYF.

The chain joins TRBV6-1 to TRBJ1-2; no clear D gene. The CDR3 spans 16 residues. Germline V gives CDR1 MNHNS, CDR2 SASEGT. V was trimmed by 2 bases and J by 2 bases, leaving 15 bases between them. The CDR3 protein is CASSEIIGVVNYGYTF. The CDR3 DNA sequence: TGTGCCAGCAGTGAAATTATCGGGGTAGTCAACTATGGCTACACCTTC.

This clone was seen only once. The chain joins TRBV10-2 to TRBJ1-1; TRBD1 matches 8 bases. The germline V gene has CDR1 WSHSY and CDR2 SAAADI. The CDR3 totals 14 residues. V lost 2 bases and J lost 4; bases outside the gene matches: 3. The CDR3 DNA reads as TGCGCCAGCAGTGAGACAGGGGGGACCACTGAAGCTTTCTTT. Its protein product is CASSETGGTTEAFF.

This clone was seen more than once but under ten times. The CDR3 region is CASSGLASSEQYF. DNA for the CDR3: TGTGCCAGTAGTGGACTAGCGTCGAGCGAGCAGTACTTC. J is TRBJ2-7 and V is TRBV19; 9 bases are shared with TRBD2. V trimming: 5 bases; J trimming: 6 bases; junction bases outside the gene matches: 5. Germline values: CDR1 LNHDA, CDR2 SQIVND (reference sequence). The CDR3 covers 13 residues.

This chain joins TRBV5-1 and TRBJ1-3, with TRBD1 matching 7 bases. The CDR3 spans 16 residues. Trimming removed 4 bases from V and 5 bases from J; junction bases left unmatched: 12. Germline CDR1 is SGHRS and CDR2 is YFSETQ. For the CDR3, the DNA is TGCGCCAGCAGCGGCGACCGACAGGGAATGAGAAACACCATATATTTT. Translated, it gives CASSGDRQGMRNTIYF.

This sequence joins TRBV5-1 and TRBJ2-5, with a weak D call TRBD2 (5 bases). CDR1 and CDR2 from the germline V gene are SGHRS and YFSETQ. Trimming cost V 0 bases and J 4 bases, with 10 bases left between them. The CDR3 sequence is 14 residues long. DNA of the CDR3: TGCGCCAGCAGCTTGGACGGGGTAGGAGAGACCCAGTACTTC. This sequence encodes CASSLDGVGETQYF.

The gene calls are TRBV11-2 and TRBJ2-6, with unresolved D. The CDR3 has 15 residues. V was pared by 1 base and J by 2 bases, with 6 bases between. In germline, CDR1 is SGHAT, CDR2 FQNNGV. The CDR3 reads CASSLGRTGANVLTF. DNA of the CDR3: TGTGCCAGCAGCTTAGGCAGGACTGGGGCCAACGTCCTGACTTTC.

The chain has TRBV9 and TRBJ2-7, with TRBD2 as a possible D gene (6 bases). This CDR3 spans 15 amino acids. Trimming took 4 bases from V and 3 from J, leaving 17 bases between them. Germline assignment: CDR1 SGDLS and CDR2 YYNGEE. CDR3 bases: TGTGCCAGCAGCCCCATGACGGGGGTTTACTACGAGCAGTACTTC. Its translation is CASSPMTGVYYEQYF.

The J gene is TRBJ2-1, the V gene TRBV6-1; possible D gene TRBD1, 7 bases. The CDR3 has 16 residues. V was trimmed by 1 base and J by 12 bases, leaving 22 bases between them. Germline V lookup: CDR1 MNHNS, CDR2 SASEGT. In DNA form, the CDR3 reads TGTGCCAGCAGTGAAGGGAGGGGGCGCAGGACAGACGTGCAGTTCTTC. Translation gives CASSEGRGRRTDVQFF.

This sequence joins TRBV2 and TRBJ2-7, with 8 bases identical to TRBD1. The CDR3 consists of 15 residues. V lost 5 bases, J lost 4 bases, and 10 bases stayed unmatched. Germline V CDR1 and CDR2: SNHLY, FYNNEI. The CDR3 spells CASSSFAGGQYEQYF. The CDR3 DNA reads as TGTGCCAGCAGTTCCTTCGCAGGGGGCCAGTACGAGCAGTACTTC.